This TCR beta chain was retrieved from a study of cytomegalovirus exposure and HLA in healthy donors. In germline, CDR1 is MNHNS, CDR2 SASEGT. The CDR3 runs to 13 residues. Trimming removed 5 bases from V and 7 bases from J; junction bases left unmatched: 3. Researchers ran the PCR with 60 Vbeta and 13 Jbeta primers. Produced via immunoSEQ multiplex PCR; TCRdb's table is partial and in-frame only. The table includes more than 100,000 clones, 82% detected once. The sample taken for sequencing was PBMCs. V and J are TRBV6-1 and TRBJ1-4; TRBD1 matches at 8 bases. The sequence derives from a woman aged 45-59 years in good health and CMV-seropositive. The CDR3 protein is CASSRDRSEKLFF. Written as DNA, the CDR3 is TGTGCCAGCAGTCGGGACAGGAGTGAAAAACTGTTTTTT.